These 15 T cell receptor beta chains originate from one sample sequenced in a study of beta chain features in type 1 diabetes. The investigators reverse transcribed all of the isolated RNA, so they sequenced expressed TCRB transcripts. Data came from immunoSEQ multiplex PCR; TCRdb stores just in-frame clones and leaves some out. The sample has roughly 500,000 clones; around 30% are singletons. The sequenced sample was naive CD4+ T cells from blood. The source of these receptors is a man younger than 35 in good health.

This clone was counted between two and nine times. This chain links TRBV9 with TRBJ2-1, with D perhaps TRBD2 (5 bases). CDR3 length: 13 amino acids. The germline gives CDR1 SGDLS, CDR2 YYNGEE. The germline V and J ends were trimmed by 0 bases and 6 bases, with 7 bases remaining between them. CDR3 in DNA: TGTGCCAGCAGCGTAGACGAGGGCAATGAGCAGTTCTTC. It is translated as CASSVDEGNEQFF.

This clone came up a few times. This sequence joins TRBV10-3 and TRBJ2-3; TRBD1 matches at 7 bases. This CDR3 contains 13 residues. V gave up 10 bases and J gave up 3 bases; unmatched junction bases: 7. Germline lookup yields CDR1 ENHRY and CDR2 SYGVKD. DNA of the CDR3: TGTGCCAGCGGACAGGTCATGACAGATACGCAGTATTTT. Amino acid sequence: CASGQVMTDTQYF.

The chain employs TRBV30 and TRBJ2-5; 8 bases match TRBD1. CDR1 GTSNPN and CDR2 SVGIG come from the germline V gene (reference sequence). The CDR3 spans 14 residues. V trimming: 3 bases; J trimming: 3 bases; junction bases outside the gene matches: 6. In DNA, the CDR3 is TGTGCCTGGAGGCTGATGACAGGGGAAGAGACCCAGTACTTC. Protein sequence: CAWRLMTGEETQYF. Variable domain in full (rest from reference TRBV30 and TRBJ2-5): SQTIHQWPATLVQPVGSPLSLECTVEGTSNPNLYWYRQAAGRGLQLLFYSVGIGQISSEVPQNLSASRPQDRQFILSSKKLLLSDSGFYLCAWRLMTGEETQYFGPGTRLLVL.

This chain links TRBV2 with TRBJ2-7, with no clear D. V was pared by 3 bases and J by 1 base, with 4 bases between. Per the germline V gene, CDR1 is SNHLY and CDR2 is FYNNEI. There are 12 residues in the CDR3. The CDR3 region has the DNA TGTGCCAGCAGTGACCGATCCTACGAGCAGTACTTC. Its translation: CASSDRSYEQYF.

This chain joins TRBV27 and TRBJ2-3; 13 positions match TRBD2. CDR3 length: 17 amino acids. Trimming removed 5 bases from V and 6 bases from J; junction bases left unmatched: 11. Per the germline V gene, CDR1 is MNHEY and CDR2 is SMNVEV (reference sequence). The CDR3 DNA reads TGTGCCAGCAGTCTTCAACGGACTAGCGGGAGTACCGATACGCAGTATTTT. Protein: CASSLQRTSGSTDTQYF.

This clone was detected only a few times. The chain uses TRBV19 and TRBJ2-1, with no clear D. V was cut by 3 bases and J by 7 bases, with 7 bases left in between. This CDR3 has 12 residues. Germline V lookup: CDR1 LNHDA, CDR2 SQIVND (reference sequence). DNA of the CDR3: TGTGCCAGTAGTATCTCCACTAATGAGCAGTTCTTC. It translates to CASSISTNEQFF.

This clone was picked up a small number of times. This rearrangement joins TRBV5-4 to TRBJ2-1; 7 nucleotides align to TRBD2. In germline, CDR1 is SGHNT, CDR2 YYREEE (reference sequence). The V segment lost 3 bases and the J segment 5 bases; nucleotides outside the gene matches: 8. The CDR3 is made up of 15 amino acids. CDR3 nucleotide sequence: TGTGCCAGCAGCTCGAGGCGGGAGTTCCACAATGAGCAGTTCTTC. Protein: CASSSRREFHNEQFF.

The CDR3 sequence is CSAELAGDEQFF. The CDR3 region has the DNA TGCAGCGCCGAACTAGCGGGAGATGAGCAGTTCTTC. This chain uses TRBV29-1 with TRBJ2-1; 11 nucleotides line up with TRBD2. After removal of 7 bases from V and 8 bases from J, the junction contained 4 bases not matched to a gene. CDR1 and CDR2 (germline): SQVTM, ANQGSEA. The length of the CDR3 is 12 residues.

The gene calls are TRBV4-1 and TRBJ1-5, with 9 bases fitting TRBD1. Losses at the gene ends were 0 bases for V and 3 bases for J; bases not matched to a gene: 3. Germline values: CDR1 MGHRA, CDR2 YSYEKL. This CDR3 is 16 amino acids long. The CDR3 protein is CASSQEHRGLNQPQHF. CDR3 coding DNA: TGCGCCAGCAGCCAAGAACACAGGGGGCTCAATCAGCCCCAGCATTTT.

J is TRBJ1-1 and V is TRBV28; 8 nucleotides agree with TRBD1. Looked up from germline, CDR1 is MDHEN and CDR2 is SYDVKM. There are 14 residues in the CDR3. V lost 7 bases and J lost 1; bases outside the gene matches: 5. Here the CDR3 reads CASNTGTGNTEAFF. The CDR3 DNA reads as TGTGCCAGCAATACCGGGACAGGGAACACTGAAGCTTTCTTT.

This clone was picked up a small number of times. The CDR3, as DNA: TGTGCCAGCAGCCCGGATGGGGCCTACGAGCAGTACTTC. The encoded protein is CASSPDGAYEQYF. The gene calls are TRBV25-1 and TRBJ2-7; D is ambiguous. The CDR3 runs to 13 residues. The germline CDR1 and CDR2 sequences are MGHDK and SYGVNS. Deletions cut 6 bases from V and 2 bases from J, with 11 bases between.

This clone came up a few times. This chain connects TRBV25-1 to TRBJ2-2; maybe TRBD1 (5 bases). V was clipped by 4 bases and J by 3 bases, with 9 bases between them. The CDR3 length is 14 residues. Looked up from germline, CDR1 is MGHDK and CDR2 is SYGVNS. The CDR3 DNA sequence: TGTGCCAGCAGTGTAACAGGTTACACCGGGGAGCTGTTTTTT. Its protein is CASSVTGYTGELFF.

The V call is TRBV5-1, the J call TRBJ1-5, with 8 bases lining up with TRBD1. CDR1 SGHRS and CDR2 YFSETQ come from the germline V gene. There are 13 residues in the CDR3. The trim removed 3 bases at V and 4 bases at J, leaving 0 bases unmatched. CDR3 residues: CASSWDRNQPQHF. CDR3 sequence (DNA): TGCGCCAGCAGCTGGGACAGGAATCAGCCCCAGCATTTT.

The chain is built from TRBV14 and TRBJ2-7; D could derive from TRBD1 or TRBD2 (5 bases each). There are 14 residues in the CDR3. The ends were cut back, 5 bases at V and 6 bases at J, with 17 bases in the middle. Germline V lookup: CDR1 SGHDN, CDR2 FVKESK. The CDR3 is CASSIYGASVEQYF. CDR3 nucleotides: TGTGCCAGCAGCATATACGGGGCGTCGGTCGAGCAGTACTTC.

The gene calls are TRBV30 and TRBJ2-1; 8 bases agree with TRBD2. In germline, CDR1 is GTSNPN, CDR2 SVGIG (reference sequence). The CDR3 is 15 residues long. The V and J ends lost 2 bases and 6 bases, in that order; junction bases with no gene match: 9. This chain's CDR3 is CAWSSTSVTGNEQFF. CDR3 nucleotides: TGTGCCTGGAGTTCGACTAGCGTTACGGGCAATGAGCAGTTCTTC.